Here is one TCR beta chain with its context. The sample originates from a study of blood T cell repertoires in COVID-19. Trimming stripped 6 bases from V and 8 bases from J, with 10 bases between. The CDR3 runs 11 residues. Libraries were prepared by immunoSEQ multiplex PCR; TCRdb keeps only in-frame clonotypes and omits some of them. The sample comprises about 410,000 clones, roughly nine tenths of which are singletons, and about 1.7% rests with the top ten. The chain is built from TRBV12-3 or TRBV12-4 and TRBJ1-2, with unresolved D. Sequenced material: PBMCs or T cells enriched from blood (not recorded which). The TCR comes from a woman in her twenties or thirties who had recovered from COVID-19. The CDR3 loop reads CASRSGGGYTF. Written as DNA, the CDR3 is TGTGCCAGCAGGTCAGGTGGAGGCTACACCTTC.